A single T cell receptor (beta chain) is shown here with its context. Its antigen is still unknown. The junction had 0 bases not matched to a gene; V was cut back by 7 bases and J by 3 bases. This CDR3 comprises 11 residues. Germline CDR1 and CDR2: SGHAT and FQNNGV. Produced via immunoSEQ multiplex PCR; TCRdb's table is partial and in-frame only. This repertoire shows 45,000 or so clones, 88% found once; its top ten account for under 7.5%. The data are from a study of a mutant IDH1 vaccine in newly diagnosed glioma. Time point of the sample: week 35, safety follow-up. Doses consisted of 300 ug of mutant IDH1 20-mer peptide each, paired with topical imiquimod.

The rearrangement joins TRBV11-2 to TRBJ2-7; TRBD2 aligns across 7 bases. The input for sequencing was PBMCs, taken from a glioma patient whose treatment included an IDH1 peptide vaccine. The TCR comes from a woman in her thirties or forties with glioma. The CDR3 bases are TGTGCCAGCACTAGCGGCTACGAGCAGTACTTC. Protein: CASTSGYEQYF.